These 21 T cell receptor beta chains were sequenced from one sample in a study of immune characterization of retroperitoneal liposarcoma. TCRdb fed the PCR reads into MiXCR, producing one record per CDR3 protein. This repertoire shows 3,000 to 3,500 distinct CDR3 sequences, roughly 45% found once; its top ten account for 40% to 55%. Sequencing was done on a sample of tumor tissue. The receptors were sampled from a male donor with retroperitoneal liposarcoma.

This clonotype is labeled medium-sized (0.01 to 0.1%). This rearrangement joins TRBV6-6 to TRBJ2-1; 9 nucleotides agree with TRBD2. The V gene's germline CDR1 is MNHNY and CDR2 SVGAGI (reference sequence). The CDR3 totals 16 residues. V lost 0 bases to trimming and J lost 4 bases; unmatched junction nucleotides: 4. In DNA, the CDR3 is TGTGCCAGCAGTTACTCGCCGACTAGCGGTTACAATGAGCAGTTCTTC. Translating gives CASSYSPTSGYNEQFF.

CDR3: CASSDGMNTEAFF. The DNA of the CDR3 is TGTGCCAGCAGTGATGGGATGAACACTGAAGCTTTCTTT. This chain links TRBV5-6 with TRBJ1-1; D gene ambiguous. Per the germline V gene, CDR1 is SGHDT and CDR2 is YYEEEE. The V end was cut by 5 bases, the J end by 0 bases, with 8 bases between. This CDR3 comprises 13 residues.

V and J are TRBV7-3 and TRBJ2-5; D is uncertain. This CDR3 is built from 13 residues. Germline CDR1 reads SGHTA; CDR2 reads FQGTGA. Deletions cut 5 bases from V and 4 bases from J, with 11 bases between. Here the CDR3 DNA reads TGTGCCAGCAGCACTCACTACGGAGAGACCCAGTACTTC. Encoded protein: CASSTHYGETQYF.

The CDR3 reads CASSLPRDRETQYF. CDR3 sequence (DNA): TGTGCCAGCAGCTTACCCAGGGACCGAGAGACCCAGTACTTC. The V call is TRBV7-4, the J call TRBJ2-5; D possibly matches TRBD1 or TRBD2 (5 bases each). V lost 2 bases to trimming and J lost 4 bases, with 11 bases between them. The CDR3 runs to 14 residues. Germline lookup yields CDR1 SGHVT and CDR2 SQSDAQ.

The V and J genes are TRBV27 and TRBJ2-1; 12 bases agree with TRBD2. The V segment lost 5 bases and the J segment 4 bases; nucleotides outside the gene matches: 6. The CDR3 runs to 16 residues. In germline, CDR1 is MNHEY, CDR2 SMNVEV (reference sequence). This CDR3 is CASSTGLAGRYNEQFF. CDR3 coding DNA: TGTGCCAGCAGTACCGGACTAGCGGGAAGGTACAATGAGCAGTTCTTC.

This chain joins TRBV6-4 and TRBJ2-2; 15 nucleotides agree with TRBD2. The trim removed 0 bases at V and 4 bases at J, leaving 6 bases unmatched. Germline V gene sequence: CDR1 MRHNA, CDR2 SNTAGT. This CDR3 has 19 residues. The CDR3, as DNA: TGTGCCAGCAGTGACTCAGGACTAGCGGGAGGGCCGGGCACCGGGGAGCTGTTTTTT. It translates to CASSDSGLAGGPGTGELFF.

CDR3 loop: CASSDYTENEKLFF. CDR3 bases: TGTGCCAGCAGTGACTATACCGAGAATGAAAAACTGTTTTTT. This rearrangement joins TRBV6-1 to TRBJ1-4; the D is unclear. The CDR3 extends over 14 amino acids. Germline values: CDR1 MNHNS, CDR2 SASEGT. Trimming stripped 3 bases from V and 5 bases from J, with 10 bases between.

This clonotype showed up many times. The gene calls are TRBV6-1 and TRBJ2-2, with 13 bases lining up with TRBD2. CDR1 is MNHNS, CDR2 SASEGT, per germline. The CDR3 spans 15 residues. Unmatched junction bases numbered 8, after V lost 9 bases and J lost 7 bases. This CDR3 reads CASIRLAGGGGELFF. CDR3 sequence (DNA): TGTGCCAGTATAAGACTAGCGGGAGGCGGCGGGGAGCTGTTTTTT.

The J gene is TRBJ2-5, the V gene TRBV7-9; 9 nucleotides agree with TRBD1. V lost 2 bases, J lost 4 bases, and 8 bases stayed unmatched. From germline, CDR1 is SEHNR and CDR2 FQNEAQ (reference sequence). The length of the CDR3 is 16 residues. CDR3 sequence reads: CASSLLWTGVRETQYF. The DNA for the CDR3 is TGTGCCAGCAGCTTATTGTGGACAGGGGTTCGAGAGACCCAGTACTTC.

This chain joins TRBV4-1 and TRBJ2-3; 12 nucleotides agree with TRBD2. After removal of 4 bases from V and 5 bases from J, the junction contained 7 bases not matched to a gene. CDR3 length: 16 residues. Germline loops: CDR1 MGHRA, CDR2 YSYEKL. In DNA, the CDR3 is TGCGCCAGCAGCCCAGGACTAGCGGGAAGCGGAGATACGCAGTATTTT. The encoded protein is CASSPGLAGSGDTQYF.

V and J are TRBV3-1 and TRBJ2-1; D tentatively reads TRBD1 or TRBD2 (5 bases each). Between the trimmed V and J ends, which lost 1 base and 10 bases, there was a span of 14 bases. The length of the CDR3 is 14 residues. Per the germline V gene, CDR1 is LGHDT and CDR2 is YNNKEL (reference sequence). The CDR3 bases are TGTGCCAGCAGCCAAGCACAGGACTCCTACGAGCAGTTCTTC. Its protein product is CASSQAQDSYEQFF.

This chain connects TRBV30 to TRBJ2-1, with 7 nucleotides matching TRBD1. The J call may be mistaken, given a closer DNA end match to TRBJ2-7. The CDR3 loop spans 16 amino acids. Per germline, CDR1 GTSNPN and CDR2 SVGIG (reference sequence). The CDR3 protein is CAWSTPPGQSYNEQYF. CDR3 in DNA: TGTGCCTGGAGTACACCACCGGGACAGAGTTACAATGAGCAGTACTTC.

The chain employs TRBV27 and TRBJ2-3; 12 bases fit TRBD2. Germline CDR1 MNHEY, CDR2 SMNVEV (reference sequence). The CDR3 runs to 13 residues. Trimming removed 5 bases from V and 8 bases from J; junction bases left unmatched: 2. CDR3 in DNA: TGTGCCAGCAGTCTAGCGGGAGGGAGTACGCAGTATTTT. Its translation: CASSLAGGSTQYF.

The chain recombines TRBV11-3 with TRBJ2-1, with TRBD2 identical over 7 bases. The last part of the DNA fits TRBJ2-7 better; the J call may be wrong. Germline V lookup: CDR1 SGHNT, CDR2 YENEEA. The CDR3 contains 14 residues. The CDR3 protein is CASSLGGRAHEQYF. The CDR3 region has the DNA TGTGCCAGCAGCTTAGGGGGGAGGGCGCACGAGCAGTACTTC.

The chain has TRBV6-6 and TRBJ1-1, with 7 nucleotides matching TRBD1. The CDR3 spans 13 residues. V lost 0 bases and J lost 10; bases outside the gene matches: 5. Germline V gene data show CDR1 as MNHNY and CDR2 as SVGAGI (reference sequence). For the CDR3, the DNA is TGTGCCAGCAGTTACTCAATCCAGGGGGGAGCTTTCTTT. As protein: CASSYSIQGGAFF.

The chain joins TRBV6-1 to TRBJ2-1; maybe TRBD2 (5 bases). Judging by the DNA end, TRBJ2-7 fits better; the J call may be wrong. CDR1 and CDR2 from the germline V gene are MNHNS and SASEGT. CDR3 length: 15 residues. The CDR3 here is CASSDGRVVTYEQYF. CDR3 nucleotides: TGTGCCAGCAGTGATGGGCGGGTAGTGACCTACGAGCAGTACTTC.

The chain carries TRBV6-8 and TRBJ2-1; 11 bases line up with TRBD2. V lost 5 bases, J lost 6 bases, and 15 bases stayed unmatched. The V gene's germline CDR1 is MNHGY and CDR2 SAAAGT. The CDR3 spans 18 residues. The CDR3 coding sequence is TGTGCCAGCAGTGGTGGGCAGATACTAGCGGGGGTCTCCAATGAGCAGTTCTTC. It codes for CASSGGQILAGVSNEQFF.

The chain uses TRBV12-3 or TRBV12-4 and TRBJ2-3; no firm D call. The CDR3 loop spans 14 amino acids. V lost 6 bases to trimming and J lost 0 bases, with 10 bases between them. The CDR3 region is CASSPLRSTDTQYF. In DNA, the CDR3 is TGTGCCAGCAGCCCCCTAAGGAGCACAGATACGCAGTATTTT.

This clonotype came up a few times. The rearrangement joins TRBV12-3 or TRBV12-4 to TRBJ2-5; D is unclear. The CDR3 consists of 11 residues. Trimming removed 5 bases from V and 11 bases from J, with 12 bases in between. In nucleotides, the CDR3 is TGTGCCAGCAGTCCCGGCCATGAACAGTACTTC. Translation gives CASSPGHEQYF.

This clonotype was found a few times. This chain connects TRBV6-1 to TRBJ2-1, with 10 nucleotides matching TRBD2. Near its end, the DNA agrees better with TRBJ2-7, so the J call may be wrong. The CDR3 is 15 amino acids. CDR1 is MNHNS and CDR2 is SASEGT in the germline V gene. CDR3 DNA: TGTGCCAGCAGTTCCCCGGGACTAGCGAACTACGAGCAGTACTTC. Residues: CASSSPGLANYEQYF.

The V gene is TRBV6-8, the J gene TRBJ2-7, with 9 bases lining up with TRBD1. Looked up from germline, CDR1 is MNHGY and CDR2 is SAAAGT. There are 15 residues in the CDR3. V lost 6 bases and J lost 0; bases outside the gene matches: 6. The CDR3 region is CASRDGQGLSYEQYF. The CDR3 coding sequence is TGTGCCAGCAGAGACGGACAGGGGCTCTCCTACGAGCAGTACTTC.